The entry below gives a single T cell receptor (beta chain) sequence along with its context. Its matching antigen is unknown. This specimen belongs to a study of T-cell memory formation after mild COVID-19. Overall study findings and caveats: Whereas later expanders leaned CD4+, clones contracting day 15 to 85 showed a balanced CD4/CD8 makeup.

This CDR3 is built from 18 residues. Germline lookup yields CDR1 SQVTM and CDR2 ANQGSEA. The J segment lost 3 bases and the V segment lost 3 bases, leaving 19 bases of the junction unmatched. MiXCR was run by TCRdb on the 5' RACE reads, yielding one entry per CDR3 protein. Found here are around 510,000 distinct CDR3 sequences, about 20% of them singletons; the top ten hold roughly 8.3%. This sequence joins TRBV29-1 and TRBJ2-7, with 8 bases matching TRBD2. The sequencing input was PBMCs or a T cell subset sorted from them (not recorded which). The receptor comes from an adult woman who had mild COVID-19 (a few samples of this study predate the infection). Cell type and time point are not known. The CDR3 bases are TGCAGCGTTGAGGACTGGGGTGTTAGCGGGAATGATATCTACGAGCAGTACTTC. This sequence encodes CSVEDWGVSGNDIYEQYF.